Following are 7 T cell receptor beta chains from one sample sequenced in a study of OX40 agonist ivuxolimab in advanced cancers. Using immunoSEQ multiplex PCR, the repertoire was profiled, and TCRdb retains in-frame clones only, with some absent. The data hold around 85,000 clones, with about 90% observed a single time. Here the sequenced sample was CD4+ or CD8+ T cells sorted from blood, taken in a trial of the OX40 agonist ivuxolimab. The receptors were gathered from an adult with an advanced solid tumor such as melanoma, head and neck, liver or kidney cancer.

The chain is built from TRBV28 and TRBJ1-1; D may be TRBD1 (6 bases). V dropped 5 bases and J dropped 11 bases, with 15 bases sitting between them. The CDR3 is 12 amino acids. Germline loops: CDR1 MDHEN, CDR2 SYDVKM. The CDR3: CASSPTGQRAFF. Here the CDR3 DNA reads TGTGCCAGCAGTCCGACAGGTCAGAGGGCTTTCTTT.

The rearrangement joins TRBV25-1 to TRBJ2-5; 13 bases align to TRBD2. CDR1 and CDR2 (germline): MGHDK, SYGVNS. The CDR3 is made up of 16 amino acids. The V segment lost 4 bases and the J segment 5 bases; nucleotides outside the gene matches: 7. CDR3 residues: CASSATSGRQGETQYF. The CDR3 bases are TGTGCCAGCAGTGCGACTAGCGGGAGGCAGGGGGAGACCCAGTACTTC.

CDR3 protein: CASGTSSGANVLTF. The CDR3 nucleotides read TGTGCCAGCGGGACTAGCTCTGGGGCCAACGTCCTGACTTTC. This chain links TRBV6-4 with TRBJ2-6; 8 nucleotides agree with TRBD2. CDR1 MRHNA and CDR2 SNTAGT come from the germline V gene. V was clipped by 8 bases and J by 0 bases; unmatched bases: 0. This CDR3 region has 14 residues.

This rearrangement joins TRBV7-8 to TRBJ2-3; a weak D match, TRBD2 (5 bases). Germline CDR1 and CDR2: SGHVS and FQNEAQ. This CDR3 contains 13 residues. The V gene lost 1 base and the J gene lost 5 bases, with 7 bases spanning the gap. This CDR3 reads CASSLVAGDTQYF. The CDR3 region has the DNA TGTGCCAGCAGCTTAGTGGCGGGAGATACGCAGTATTTT.

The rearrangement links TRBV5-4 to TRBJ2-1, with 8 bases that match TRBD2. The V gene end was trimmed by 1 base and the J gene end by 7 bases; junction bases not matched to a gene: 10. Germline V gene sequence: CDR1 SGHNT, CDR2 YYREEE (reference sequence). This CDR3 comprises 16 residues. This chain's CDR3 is CASSLKTGLGINEQFF. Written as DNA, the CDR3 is TGTGCCAGCAGCTTGAAAACGGGACTAGGGATTAATGAGCAGTTCTTC.

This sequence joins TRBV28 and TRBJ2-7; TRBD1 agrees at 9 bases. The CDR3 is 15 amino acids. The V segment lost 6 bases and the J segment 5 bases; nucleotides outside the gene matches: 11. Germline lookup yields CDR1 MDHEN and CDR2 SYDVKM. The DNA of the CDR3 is TGTGCCAGCAGCTTGGGGGGACAGGGACGAAACGAGCAGTACTTC. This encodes CASSLGGQGRNEQYF. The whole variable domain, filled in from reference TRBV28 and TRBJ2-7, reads DVKVTQSSRYLVKRTGEKVFLECVQDMDHENMFWYRQDPGLGLRLIYFSYDVKMKEKGDIPEGYSVSREKKERFSLILESASTNQTSMYLCASSLGGQGRNEQYFGPGTRLTVT.

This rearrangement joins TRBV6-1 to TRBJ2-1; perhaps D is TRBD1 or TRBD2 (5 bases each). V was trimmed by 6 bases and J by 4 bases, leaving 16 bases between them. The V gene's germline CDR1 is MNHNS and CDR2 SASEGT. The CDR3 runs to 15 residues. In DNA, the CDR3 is TGTGCCAGCAGGGGGTCCGGGGACGCTTACAATGAGCAGTTCTTC. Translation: CASRGSGDAYNEQFF.